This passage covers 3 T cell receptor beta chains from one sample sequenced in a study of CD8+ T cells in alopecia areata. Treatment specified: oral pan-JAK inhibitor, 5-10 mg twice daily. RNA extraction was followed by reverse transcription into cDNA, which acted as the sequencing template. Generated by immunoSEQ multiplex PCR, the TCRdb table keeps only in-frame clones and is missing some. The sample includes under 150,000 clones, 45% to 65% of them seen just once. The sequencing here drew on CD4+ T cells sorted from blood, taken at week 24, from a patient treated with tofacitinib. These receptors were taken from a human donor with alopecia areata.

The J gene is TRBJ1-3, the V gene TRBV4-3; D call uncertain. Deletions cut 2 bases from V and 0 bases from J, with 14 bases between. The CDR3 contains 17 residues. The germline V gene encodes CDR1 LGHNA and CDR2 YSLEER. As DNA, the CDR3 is TGCGCCAGCAGCCAACATATTTCGGGTGTCTCTGGAAACACCATATATTTT. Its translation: CASSQHISGVSGNTIYF.

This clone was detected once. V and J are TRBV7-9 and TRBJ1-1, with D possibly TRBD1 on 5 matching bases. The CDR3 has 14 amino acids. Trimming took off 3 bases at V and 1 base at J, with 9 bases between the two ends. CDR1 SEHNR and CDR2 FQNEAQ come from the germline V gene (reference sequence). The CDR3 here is CASSFRERNTEAFF. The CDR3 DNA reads TGTGCCAGCAGCTTCAGGGAGAGGAACACTGAAGCTTTCTTT.

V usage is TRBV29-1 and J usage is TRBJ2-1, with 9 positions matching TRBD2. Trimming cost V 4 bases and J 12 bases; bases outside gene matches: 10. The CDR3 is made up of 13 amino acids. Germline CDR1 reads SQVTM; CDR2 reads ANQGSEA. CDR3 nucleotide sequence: TGCAGCGTTGTGGCGACTAGCGGCGGTCGGCAGTTCTTC. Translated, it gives CSVVATSGGRQFF.